The present entry profiles one T cell receptor (beta chain) with its context. The target antigen is unknown. Germline lookup yields CDR1 SEHNR and CDR2 FQNEAQ (reference sequence). CDR3 length: 16 amino acids. V dropped 3 bases and J dropped 4; count of bases not matched to a gene: 10. This sample is part of a study of shared clonotypes between healthy human individuals. Overall study: CD4 naive and memory got three plates each, CD8 naive two, CD8 memory one. Overall study results and limits: Only blood was sampled, and tissue TCR repertoires likely differ from blood ones.

The assay was immunoSEQ multiplex PCR, and TCRdb's table has in-frame clones only and misses some. Of 2 million to 3 million clones listed, more than 80% are singletons. This chain connects TRBV7-9 to TRBJ2-7; 9 nucleotides match TRBD1. This sequence was found in a man younger than 30 in good health. The sequenced sample consisted of naive CD4+ T cells sorted from blood. Subset specified: CD45RA+ positively selected. CDR3 nucleotides: TGTGCCAGCAGCTTGGGACAGGGATCTCTCCCTTACGAGCAGTACTTC. Translation gives CASSLGQGSLPYEQYF.